This TCR beta chain derives from a study of cytomegalovirus exposure and HLA in healthy donors. Study observations and caveats: Available immune exposure information covered CMV serostatus only.

Remarks on this clone: Its antigen is undetermined.

13 Jbeta primers and 60 Vbeta primers were used for the PCR. The data were produced by immunoSEQ multiplex PCR, yet TCRdb's version contains in-frame clones alone and is incomplete. The sample lists just under 150,000 clones, around 80% occurring once. The source is a woman aged 30 to 39 in good health and CMV-seronegative. Sequencing used PBMCs.

The DNA of the CDR3 is TGTGCCAGTAGCCCGGGACAGGGAGCTGGCTACACCTTC. Amino acids: CASSPGQGAGYTF. This sequence joins TRBV19 and TRBJ1-2, with TRBD1 identical over 9 bases. Trimming at V came to 6 bases and at J to 7 bases, leaving 6 bases not matched to a gene. CDR1 and CDR2 from the germline V gene are LNHDA and SQIVND (reference sequence). This CDR3 contains 13 residues.